The 28 T cell receptor beta chains below come from one sample, sequenced in a study of T-cell reconstitution after alpha-beta-depleted transplantation in children. The authors prepared the TCRbeta library with unique molecular identifiers. TCRdb itself ran the PCR reads through MiXCR, one entry per CDR3 protein. Altogether a few hundred thousand distinct CDR3 sequences are present, 23% being singletons, with the ten largest covering 9.5% to 13%. Here the sequenced sample was PBMCs, mostly from graft donor cells, taken 180 days after TCRalphabeta/CD19-depleted stem cell transplant. These receptors all come from a male patient aged 10 to 17 who had a stem cell transplant for acute lymphoblastic leukemia, so the T cells may come from the graft donor.

This chain links TRBV11-2 with TRBJ2-7; TRBD2 matches at 9 bases. The V segment lost 3 bases and the J segment 6 bases; nucleotides outside the gene matches: 6. Germline CDR1 and CDR2: SGHAT and FQNNGV. The CDR3 totals 14 residues. Here the CDR3 reads CASSFLAGPVEQYF. The CDR3 DNA is TGTGCCAGCAGCTTTCTAGCGGGACCGGTCGAGCAGTACTTC.

This clonotype has only a few counts. The chain is built from TRBV10-2 and TRBJ2-3, with D tentatively TRBD2 (6 bases). Trimming left V 5 bases short and J 5 bases short, with 14 bases between. The CDR3 covers 14 residues. The germline V gene has CDR1 WSHSY and CDR2 SAAADI. CDR3 sequence (DNA): TGCGCCAGCAGTCGTAGCGGAGGGGAAGATACGCAGTATTTT. Translated, it gives CASSRSGGEDTQYF.

The rearrangement uses TRBV20-1 and TRBJ2-1, with unresolved D. V lost 3 bases, J lost 4 bases, and 10 bases lay in between. The length of the CDR3 is 13 residues. Germline V gives CDR1 DFQATT, CDR2 SNEGSKA (reference sequence). The CDR3 DNA follows: TGCAGTGCTAGCCCCCTTAGGTACAATGAGCAGTTCTTC. Its translation: CSASPLRYNEQFF.

This clonotype was detected only a few times. The CDR3 nucleotides read TGTGCCAGCAGCTCCTACAGGAAAAATCAGCCCCAGCATTTT. Encoded protein: CASSSYRKNQPQHF. The chain combines TRBV5-6 with TRBJ1-5; D is possibly TRBD1 (5 bases). Trimming removed 3 bases from V and 4 bases from J, with 11 bases in between. CDR1 is SGHDT, CDR2 YYEEEE, per germline. The CDR3 runs 14 residues.

This chain uses TRBV7-9 with TRBJ1-4; D not certain. From germline, CDR1 is SEHNR and CDR2 FQNEAQ (reference sequence). Trimming removed 0 bases from V and 13 bases from J, with 15 bases in between. CDR3 length: 14 residues. CDR3: CASSLAGSLVVLFF. CDR3 DNA sequence: TGTGCCAGCAGCTTAGCGGGGTCGCTGGTAGTACTGTTTTTT.

This clonotype was seen more than once but under ten times. The chain carries TRBV15 and TRBJ2-5; no firm D call. Germline CDR1 and CDR2: LNHNV and YYDKDF (reference sequence). The CDR3 has 13 amino acids. The V end lost 2 bases, the J end lost 2 bases, and 6 bases lay between the germline ends. In DNA, the CDR3 is TGTGCCACCAGCAGACTCGCACAAGAGACCCAGTACTTC. This sequence encodes CATSRLAQETQYF. The full variable domain, its missing parts supplied by reference TRBV15 and TRBJ2-5, is DAMVIQNPRYQVTQFGKPVTLSCSQTLNHNVMYWYQQKSSQAPKLLFHYYDKDFNNEADTPDNFQSRRPNTSFCFLDIRSPGLGDTAMYLCATSRLAQETQYFGPGTRLLVL.

The J gene is TRBJ2-7, the V gene TRBV27; D perhaps matches TRBD1 (5 bases). This CDR3 has 15 residues. V was clipped by 10 bases and J by 7 bases, with 26 bases between them. The germline V gene encodes CDR1 MNHEY and CDR2 SMNVEV (reference sequence). CDR3 residues: CATTMGQGRAGEQYF. In DNA form, the CDR3 reads TGTGCCACCACGATGGGGCAGGGTAGGGCCGGGGAGCAGTACTTC.

This clonotype was found a few times. The V and J genes are TRBV20-1 and TRBJ1-1; no firm D call. Germline V lookup: CDR1 DFQATT, CDR2 SNEGSKA (reference sequence). This CDR3 region has 11 residues. The ends were cut back, 2 bases at V and 10 bases at J, with 11 bases in the middle. In DNA, the CDR3 is TGCAGTGCTAGACTCCCCCTAGGAGCTTTCTTT. Translation gives CSARLPLGAFF.

In this sample, this clonotype turned up many times. The J gene is TRBJ2-1, the V gene TRBV5-1; TRBD2 agrees at 7 bases. Germline CDR1 SGHRS, CDR2 YFSETQ. V gave up 4 bases and J gave up 10 bases; unmatched junction bases: 8. The CDR3 contains 13 residues. In DNA form, the CDR3 reads TGCGCCAGCAGCCCAGATAAAGCGGGAGAGCAGTTCTTC. Protein sequence: CASSPDKAGEQFF. The full variable domain, rest sourced from reference TRBV5-1 and TRBJ2-1, is KAGVTQTPRYLIKTRGQQVTLSCSPISGHRSVSWYQQTPGQGLQFLFEYFSETQRNKGNFPGRFSGRQFSNSRSEMNVSTLELGDSALYLCASSPDKAGEQFFGPGTRLTVL.

There are a few counts of this clonotype. The V call is TRBV12-3 or TRBV12-4, the J call TRBJ1-2; TRBD1 aligns across 8 bases. V lost 8 bases to trimming and J lost 2 bases; unmatched junction nucleotides: 4. The CDR3 extends over 13 amino acids. CDR3 amino acids: CASGRDRNYGYTF. For the CDR3, the DNA is TGTGCCAGCGGCCGGGACAGGAACTATGGCTACACCTTC.

This chain joins TRBV5-1 and TRBJ2-2; 7 nucleotides line up with TRBD1. V trimming: 4 bases; J trimming: 4 bases; junction bases outside the gene matches: 19. CDR3 length: 19 residues. The germline CDR1 and CDR2 sequences are SGHRS and YFSETQ. In DNA, the CDR3 is TGCGCCAGCAGCCTCGACGAGGAGGCAAGGGGGCATAGCACCGGGGAGCTGTTTTTT. Translated, it gives CASSLDEEARGHSTGELFF. The whole variable domain, remainder taken from reference TRBV5-1 and TRBJ2-2, is KAGVTQTPRYLIKTRGQQVTLSCSPISGHRSVSWYQQTPGQGLQFLFEYFSETQRNKGNFPGRFSGRQFSNSRSEMNVSTLELGDSALYLCASSLDEEARGHSTGELFFGEGSRLTVL.

The chain couples TRBV7-6 to TRBJ2-7; 13 bases line up with TRBD2. CDR1 and CDR2 from the germline V gene are SGHVS and FNYEAQ. With V trimmed by 5 bases and J by 3 bases, 7 bases remained unmatched. This CDR3 contains 16 residues. CDR3 DNA sequence: TGTGCCAGCAGCCCCCCGGGACTAGCGGGATACTACGAGCAGTACTTC. It is translated as CASSPPGLAGYYEQYF.

Only a few counts were recorded for this clonotype. V usage is TRBV5-1 and J usage is TRBJ2-5; maybe TRBD1 (5 bases). V gave up 4 bases and J gave up 7 bases, with 17 bases separating them. CDR1 SGHRS and CDR2 YFSETQ come from the germline V gene. The CDR3 totals 14 residues. In nucleotides, the CDR3 is TGCGCCAGCAGCCGGCAGGGTGTGGCTGGGACCCAGTACTTC. Its protein product is CASSRQGVAGTQYF.

This clonotype has at least ten counts. The chain carries TRBV12-3 or TRBV12-4 and TRBJ2-1; the match to TRBD2 covers 12 bases. J was trimmed by 7 bases and V by 5 bases; bases with no gene match: 6. The CDR3 loop spans 15 amino acids. The DNA for the CDR3 is TGTGCCAGCAGTCCAACTAGCGGGAGGACAAATGAGCAGTTCTTC. This gives the protein CASSPTSGRTNEQFF.

This rearrangement joins TRBV29-1 to TRBJ1-1, with 8 positions matching TRBD1. The CDR3 is 19 amino acids. Germline loops: CDR1 SQVTM, CDR2 ANQGSEA. J was trimmed by 3 bases and V by 0 bases; bases with no gene match: 18. Here the CDR3 DNA reads TGCAGCGTTGAAGATTGGGGCCCTCGCACAGGGGGAGGGTACACTGAAGCTTTCTTT. Protein product: CSVEDWGPRTGGGYTEAFF.

In this sample, this clonotype turned up a few times. This chain links TRBV7-2 with TRBJ2-1; TRBD2 agrees at 12 bases. Germline CDR1 and CDR2: SGHTA and FQGNSA. Trimming at V came to 3 bases and at J to 7 bases, leaving 4 bases not matched to a gene. The CDR3 sequence is 15 residues long. The CDR3 sequence is CASSLGTSGWNEQFF. CDR3 nucleotides: TGTGCCAGCAGCTTGGGGACTAGCGGGTGGAATGAGCAGTTCTTC.

This sequence joins TRBV5-1 and TRBJ2-7; no clear D gene. The germline CDR1 and CDR2 sequences are SGHRS and YFSETQ. This CDR3 region has 14 residues. Trimming removed 2 bases from V and 0 bases from J, with 9 bases in between. This CDR3 reads CASSFDILSYEQYF. In nucleotides, the CDR3 is TGCGCCAGCAGCTTCGACATCCTCTCCTACGAGCAGTACTTC.

The CDR3 loop is CATSEGTGASTDTQYF. CDR3 bases: TGTGCCACCAGTGAGGGGACAGGGGCCTCCACAGATACGCAGTATTTT. The V gene is TRBV24-1, the J gene TRBJ2-3; 10 positions match TRBD1. V dropped 4 bases and J dropped 2; count of bases not matched to a gene: 5. This CDR3 region has 16 residues. Germline values: CDR1 KGHDR, CDR2 SFDVKD.

The chain employs TRBV4-1 and TRBJ2-7; D uncertain. Germline loops: CDR1 MGHRA, CDR2 YSYEKL. The V end lost 0 bases, the J end lost 5 bases, and 8 bases lay between the germline ends. The CDR3 has 13 residues. Here the CDR3 DNA reads TGCGCCAGCAGCCAAGAACCCGCTAACGAGCAGTACTTC. Translated, it gives CASSQEPANEQYF.

This clonotype was picked up a small number of times. This rearrangement joins TRBV7-9 to TRBJ2-5; D is unclear. Germline CDR1 and CDR2: SEHNR and FQNEAQ (reference sequence). The CDR3 is made up of 15 amino acids. V lost 5 bases, J lost 5 bases, and 18 bases lay in between. The CDR3 DNA follows: TGTGCCAGCAGCCCCCACGGGCCCAGCGCGGAGACCCAGTACTTC. Protein sequence: CASSPHGPSAETQYF.

The rearrangement uses TRBV25-1 and TRBJ2-7; TRBD2 aligns across 14 bases. The CDR3 length is 17 residues. Losses at the gene ends were 2 bases for V and 3 bases for J; bases not matched to a gene: 6. Germline CDR1 and CDR2: MGHDK and SYGVNS. CDR3 region: CASSEEGGTSGSYEQYF. The CDR3 coding sequence is TGTGCCAGCAGTGAAGAGGGCGGGACTAGCGGGAGCTACGAGCAGTACTTC.

This rearrangement joins TRBV18 to TRBJ2-7; D is possibly TRBD2 (5 bases). In germline, CDR1 is KGHSH, CDR2 LQKENI. The CDR3 is 15 amino acids. The V gene lost 6 bases and the J gene lost 4 bases, with 19 bases spanning the gap. In DNA, the CDR3 is TGTGCCAGCTCGCCCCAATCGGGGTCGGGATACGAGCAGTACTTC. Translation gives CASSPQSGSGYEQYF.

The chain has TRBV7-3 and TRBJ2-3; 9 positions match TRBD2. The CDR3 is 15 amino acids. Germline V gives CDR1 SGHTA, CDR2 FQGTGA. The V segment lost 6 bases and the J segment 2 bases; nucleotides outside the gene matches: 6. The CDR3 DNA reads TGTGCCAGCAGGGCCCTAGCGGGATACACAGATACGCAGTATTTT. Encoded protein: CASRALAGYTDTQYF.

The chain carries TRBV20-1 and TRBJ2-2, with D possibly called TRBD1 or TRBD2 (5 bases each). The CDR3 is 14 residues long. V lost 5 bases and J 1 base, leaving 11 bases between the germline ends. Germline CDR1 DFQATT, CDR2 SNEGSKA (reference sequence). The DNA for the CDR3 is TGCAGTGCTTCCGGGACGGTGAACACCGGGGAGCTGTTTTTT. Encoded protein: CSASGTVNTGELFF.

The chain carries TRBV12-3 or TRBV12-4 and TRBJ1-4; maybe TRBD1 (6 bases). Trimming cost V 3 bases and J 8 bases, with 13 bases left between them. The CDR3 extends over 14 amino acids. CDR3 loop: CASSLSGAGEKLFF. CDR3 sequence (DNA): TGTGCCAGCAGTTTGTCGGGGGCCGGGGAAAAACTGTTTTTT.

This clonotype was detected many times. The chain joins TRBV4-1 to TRBJ1-5; 7 positions match TRBD1. Germline V CDR1 and CDR2: MGHRA, YSYEKL. V was pared by 6 bases and J by 4 bases, with 9 bases of the junction left unmatched. The CDR3 sequence is 15 residues long. This CDR3 is CASSLDRVGNQPQHF. CDR3 bases: TGCGCCAGCAGTCTTGACAGGGTGGGAAATCAGCCCCAGCATTTT.

This clonotype was seen a single time. V gene TRBV20-1 combines with J gene TRBJ2-3; 14 bases fit TRBD2. Trimming at V came to 5 bases and at J to 7 bases, leaving 8 bases not matched to a gene. Germline-derived CDR1 and CDR2 are DFQATT and SNEGSKA (reference sequence). This CDR3 is 15 amino acids long. CDR3 nucleotides: TGCAGTGCTTCCCCCGGGACTAGCGGGAGTAATACGCAGTATTTT. It translates to CSASPGTSGSNTQYF.

This chain links TRBV5-1 with TRBJ2-7; D possibly uses TRBD1 or TRBD2 (5 bases each). V lost 5 bases to trimming and J lost 3 bases, with 24 bases between them. CDR1 and CDR2 from the germline V gene are SGHRS and YFSETQ. This CDR3 is 17 amino acids long. This CDR3 reads CASSLLGTPKTLYEQYF. In DNA, the CDR3 is TGCGCCAGCAGTCTCTTAGGGACGCCTAAAACACTCTACGAGCAGTACTTC.